Sequencing of this TCR beta chain was carried out in a study of shared clonotypes between healthy human individuals. Overall study findings and caveats: Genetic and exposure-history diversity was limited by the few donors.

TCRdb's table, derived via immunoSEQ multiplex PCR, lists solely in-frame clones and lacks some. The top ten clones hold 0.36% of a sample with some 2.4 million clones, 93% of them seen once. Notes on this clone: The antigen is not known.

This CDR3 is built from 17 residues. Trimming cost V 0 bases and J 0 bases, with 13 bases left between them. Per the germline V gene, CDR1 is SGHNT and CDR2 is YYREEE (reference sequence). The sequence came from a man aged 18-30 years in good health. Some clones in this sample may be carry-over from other donors' samples. V usage is TRBV5-4 and J usage is TRBJ2-1; D ambiguous. Specimen: naive CD4+ T cells from PBMCs. Regarding subset: CD45RA+ positively selected. The CDR3 here is CASSLAAGRSSYNEQFF. DNA of the CDR3: TGTGCCAGCAGCTTGGCGGCCGGACGAAGCTCCTACAATGAGCAGTTCTTC.